This T cell receptor beta chain is from a study of CD8 T cells in Susac syndrome. Whole-study findings and limits: By the study's own acknowledgment, its TCR sequencing and HLA analysis included relatively few individuals.

In the case of this clonotype: The antigen is undetermined.

TCR beta from blood CD8+ and CD4+ T cells was sequenced. TEMRA cells were FACS-enriched, and CD8+ and CD4+ T cells were isolated negatively. Random hexamers were used to reverse transcribe roughly 0.45 to 1 ug of RNA. TCRdb processed the immunoSEQ multiplex PCR reads anew with MiXCR; each CDR3 protein has one entry. The sample consists of about 120,000 distinct CDR3 sequences, about 95% of them appearing once. V lost 5 bases to trimming and J lost 4 bases; unmatched junction nucleotides: 6. This CDR3 spans 13 amino acids. Germline V gene sequence: CDR1 SQVTM, CDR2 ANQGSEA. Material for sequencing was CD4+ T cells from PBMCs. This receptor was taken from a human donor with multiple sclerosis. The chain employs TRBV29-1 and TRBJ2-5; 8 bases agree with TRBD1. The CDR3 region has the DNA TGCAGCGTTCTCCAGGGGGCAGGAGAGACCCAGTACTTC. This codes for CSVLQGAGETQYF.